This T cell receptor beta chain was recorded in a study of CXCR3-negative and CXCR3-positive naive CD8 T cells. About the research overall: TRB reads totalled about 140 million, about 1.5 +/- 0.3 million per library.

On this clonotype: What it binds is unknown.

The CDR3 sequence is 14 residues long. The germline gives CDR1 SQVTM, CDR2 ANQGSEA. UMI labels and 5' RACE were used to prepare the TRB cDNA libraries. TCRdb reprocessed the 5' RACE reads and stores each CDR3 protein as one record, lacking DNA. The specimen's table records some 47,000 distinct CDR3 sequences. Overall study findings and caveats: TCR strength was inferred from TRB CDR3 properties, while surface CD5 was comparable between naive subsets. TRB CDR3 hydrophobicity was greater in CXCR3-positive naive cells than in CXCR3-negative naive cells.

Every CD8+ subset sample held about 280,000 flow-sorted cells, done in triplicate. Source material: naive CXCR3+ CD8+ T cells from blood. Subset specified: CD45RO-CCR7+CD27+CD95- naive CD8+ T cells expressing CXCR3 (TNR3+). The sequence derives from a human donor in good health. Some clones in this sample may be carry-over from other donors' samples. This chain uses TRBV29-1 with TRBJ2-2; TCRdb's D gene call, TRBD1, goes unchecked for lack of DNA. This CDR3 reads CSVGGGLDTGELFF.